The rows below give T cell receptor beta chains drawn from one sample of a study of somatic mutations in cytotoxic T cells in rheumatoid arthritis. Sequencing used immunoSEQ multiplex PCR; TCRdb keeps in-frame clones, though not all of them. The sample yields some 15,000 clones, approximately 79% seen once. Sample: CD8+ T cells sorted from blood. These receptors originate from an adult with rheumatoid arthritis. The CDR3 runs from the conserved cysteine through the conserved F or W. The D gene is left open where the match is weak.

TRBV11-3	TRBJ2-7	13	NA	CASSLDRGYEQYF
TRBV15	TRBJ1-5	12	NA	CATRAGNQPQHF
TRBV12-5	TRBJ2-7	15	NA	CASGLTTETHYEQYF
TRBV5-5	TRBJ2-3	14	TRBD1	CASSFGDSRLGQYF
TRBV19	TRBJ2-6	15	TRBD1	CASTPDRAGANVLTF
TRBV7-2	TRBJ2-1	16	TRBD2	CASSPVGLAVYNEQFF
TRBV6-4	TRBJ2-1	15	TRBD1	CASSAQGGESNEQFF
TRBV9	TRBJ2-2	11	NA	CASSVSGELFF
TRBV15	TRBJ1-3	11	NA	CATSSWDTIYF
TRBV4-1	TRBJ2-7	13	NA	CASSQRTGREQYF
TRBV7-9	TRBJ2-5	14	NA	CASNPDRNQETQYF
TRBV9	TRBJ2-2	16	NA	CASSVAGGWNTGELFF
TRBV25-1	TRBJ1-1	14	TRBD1	CASTPGTENTEAFF
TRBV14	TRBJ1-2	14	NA	CASSQAGTPFGATF
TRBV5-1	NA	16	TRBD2	CASSEGLAVLPYEQYF
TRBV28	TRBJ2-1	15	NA	CASRKGPSSYNEQFF
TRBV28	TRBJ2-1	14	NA	CATQSAVSYNEQFF
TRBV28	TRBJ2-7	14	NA	CASSTGSSPYEQYF
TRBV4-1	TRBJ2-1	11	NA	CASSASHEQFF
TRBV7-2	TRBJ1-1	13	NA	CASSLGMNTEAFF
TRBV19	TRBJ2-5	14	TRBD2	CASSIAAGEETQYF
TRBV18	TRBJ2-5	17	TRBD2	CASSPSGLAGPGETQYF
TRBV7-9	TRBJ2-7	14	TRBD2	CASSPPGRLYEQYF
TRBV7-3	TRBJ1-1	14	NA	CASSPQGGATEAFF
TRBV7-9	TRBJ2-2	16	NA	CASVGYLSANTGELFF
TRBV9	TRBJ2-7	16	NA	CASSVEWDRRLDEQYF
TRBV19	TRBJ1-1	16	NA	CASSESGGLVYTEAFF
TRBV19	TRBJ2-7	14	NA	CASGGASGAYEQYF
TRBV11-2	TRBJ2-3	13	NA	CASSLLSTDTQYF
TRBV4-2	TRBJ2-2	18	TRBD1	CASSQDQTFTGGAGELFF
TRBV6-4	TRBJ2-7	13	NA	CASSDSPGSEQYF
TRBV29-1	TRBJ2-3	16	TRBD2	CSVQGLAGTSTDTQYF
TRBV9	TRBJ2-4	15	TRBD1	CASSGPDRAQNIQYF
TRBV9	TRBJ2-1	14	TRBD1	CASSADRGYNEQFF
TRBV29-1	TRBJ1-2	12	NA	CSVPPDSDGYTF
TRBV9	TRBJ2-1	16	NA	CASSVDQSSPYNEQFF
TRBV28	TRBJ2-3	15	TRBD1	CASNKDRVGTDTQYF
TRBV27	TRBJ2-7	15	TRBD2	CASSLATSGNAEQYF
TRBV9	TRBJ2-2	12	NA	CASTGDTGELFF
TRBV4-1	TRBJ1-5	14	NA	CASRDSDSNQPQHF
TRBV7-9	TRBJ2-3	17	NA	CASSPPRIGLLKDTQYF
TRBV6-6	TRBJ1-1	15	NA	CASSDQKDYRSEAFF
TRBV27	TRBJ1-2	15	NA	CASSPATGFNYGYTF
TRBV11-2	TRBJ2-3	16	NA	CASSLAAGGREDTQYF
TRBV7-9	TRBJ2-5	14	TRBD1	CASSPTGAQETQYF
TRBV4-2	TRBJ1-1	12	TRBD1	CASGQGKTEAFF
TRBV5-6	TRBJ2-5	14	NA	CASSPTLHRETQYF
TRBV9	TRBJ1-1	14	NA	CASSVGHPDTEAFF
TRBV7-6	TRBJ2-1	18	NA	CASSLVGGRGAPYNEQFF
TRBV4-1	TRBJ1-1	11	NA	CASSRGSEAFF
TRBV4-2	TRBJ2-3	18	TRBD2	CASSPPTDLAGVSDTQYF
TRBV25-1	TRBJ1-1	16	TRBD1	CASSSNRDRVNTEAFF